This entry concerns a single T cell receptor (beta chain). This clonotype was picked up a small number of times. Its antigen is still unknown. No quality values exist for individual bases; no much larger clone is one base distant. To prepare the library, multiplex PCR was applied. Sequencing instrument: Illumina HiSeq 4000. TCR beta libraries were built with iRepertoire HTBI primers and Arm-PCR amplification of CDR3 regions. Before sequencing, the PCR products went through gel purification. From the authors' description of their analysis: A total of 62 TRBV and 14 TRBJ segments were identified across samples and were used for gene usage analysis of CDR3 amino acid clonotypes. Filtered high-quality paired reads were merged into contigs using COPE and FqMerger. BLAST was used to align contigs to the IMGT TRBV, TRBD and TRBJ reference genes, and CDR3 was defined following IMGT. Highly expanded clones were defined as clonotypes with a frequency above 0.1%. Shannon entropy was used to measure repertoire diversity, and the Gini coefficient was used to measure V-J evenness. A clonotype found in more than one individual was treated as public. The raw public reads went through TCRdb reprocessing: fastp at Q25, MiXCR clone calling, in-frame beta chains kept. When rows share a CDR3 protein, they turn into one entry using the most common DNA and genes. TCRdb's processing, not the study's, gives the V and J calls here. The sample table holds approximately 540,000 distinct CDR3 sequences, of which around 13% were seen once. Of the sample, roughly 8.2% is held by the ten largest clones.

Taken from the germline V gene, the CDR1 and CDR2 loops are MDHEN and SYDVKM. Inclusive of the bounding cysteine and phenylalanine, the CDR3 is 14 residues long. Just the 42-base CDR3 DNA is kept, in frame starting at base 1. At the junction V is shortened by 4 bases and J by 3 bases, with 13 bases in between. Reading the label with the study, this specimen's time point is: newly diagnosed GD, antithyroid drugs for less than 3 months. For both TCR sequencing and RNA sequencing, RNA was extracted from PBMCs in TRIzol. The diagnosis of Graves' disease was made according to American Thyroid Association guidelines. Recruitment of patients was carried out at an endocrinology department in Xi'an, China. From each patient, approximately 9 milliliters of peripheral blood was collected into an EDTA anticoagulant tube. PBMCs were isolated by Ficoll Paque Plus density gradient separation without further T cell sorting. An Agilent 2100 Bioanalyzer and agarose gel were used to assess RNA quality, and a NanoDrop 2000 was used to measure RNA concentration.

The data are from a study of regulatory T cells in long-lasting Graves disease (dated by TCRdb to the early 2020s). The study in broad terms: Antithyroid drugs had been taken for less than 3 months by newly diagnosed Graves' disease patients. Patients with persistent Graves' disease were compared with patients with newly diagnosed Graves' disease using TCR sequencing and RNA sequencing of peripheral blood. A total of 35 or so samples underwent TCR sequencing: about 13 from persistent and some 20 from newly diagnosed Graves' disease patients. The study was conducted in China and was registered as a clinical trial.

Study-level results and caveats: Sequencing and analysis were limited to the TCR beta chain. Patients with persistent disease shared more public clonotypes (under 3,000) than newly diagnosed patients did (about 1,000). Lower TCR Shannon entropy and fewer highly expanded clones were observed in persistent Graves' disease patients than in newly diagnosed patients, which suggested clonal expansion. Preferential use of TRBV28, TRBJ1-2 and TRBJ2-5 was observed in persistent disease, whereas TRBV20-1 and TRBJ2-1 were favored in newly diagnosed disease. The small sample size was acknowledged by the authors as a limitation that may reduce accuracy. The study examined only peripheral blood because the primary lesion, thyroid tissue, could not be accessed.

The same sample was also studied in work on T cells in Graves' hyperthyroidism and ophthalmopathy. As the second study states: Stable Graves' hyperthyroidism was defined as no progression to ophthalmopathy during 18 months of follow-up. Hyperthyroidism patients were newly diagnosed, had a disease duration of under 2 months, and were aged 18 to 65 years. Exclusion was applied to patients with uncontrolled infections, other autoimmune diseases, pregnancy or lactation. Diagnoses were established on the basis of clinical symptoms, serum thyroxine and TRAb, thyroid ultrasound, and orbital computed tomography. For the first round of RT-PCR on the TCR CDR3, the HTBI primer set was used together with the Qiagen OneStep RT-PCR kit. Most expanded thyroid clonotypes (frequency above 0.001) were also found in blood, which suggests that blood repertoires may mirror thyroid immune responses. In cross-validation, a model built on a 13 V-J signature told ophthalmopathy apart from stable hyperthyroidism with approximately 91% sensitivity and approximately 84% specificity, and in testing the same model reached 80%/75%. During validation, the model predicted progression to ophthalmopathy a median of roughly 7.1 months ahead of onset, with just under 71% sensitivity and around 73% specificity. To identify TCR V-J signatures that set the groups apart, the researchers used a discovery cohort of about a hundred patients, made up of around 40 with Graves' ophthalmopathy and some 60 with stable Graves' hyperthyroidism. Prospective prediction of ophthalmopathy was tested in an independent validation cohort consisting of some 19 hyperthyroidism patients and about 17 patients who later progressed to ophthalmopathy. The approximately 100 discovery patients were randomly divided into training and test sets at a 7:3 ratio. In addition, the study compared T-cell repertoires in thyroid tissue and in blood from about 6 Graves' hyperthyroidism patients. After blood sampling, hyperthyroidism patients were treated with methimazole at a starting dose of 30 mg daily, and ophthalmopathy patients were treated with high-dose intravenous methylprednisolone. Libraries were constructed in a second round of multiplex PCR, after which size selection and purification were carried out. Sequencing of the libraries was done on an Illumina HiSeq2000 using paired-end 100 bp reads. SOAPnuke was used to process the raw data, removing reads that contained adapters or uncalled bases, had a mean Phred below 15, or lacked an exact match to the constant primer or identifier. High-quality paired reads were merged using COPE v1.2.5, and each unique nucleotide sequence was defined as a clonotype. MiTCR v1.1 was used to align clonotypes to the IMGT TRBV, TRBD and TRBJ reference segments. The analysis was restricted to V-J combinations with a frequency above 0.0001, which together covered 99% to 99.2% of the repertoires. A TCS score was defined as the ratio between F50 (clonal expansion) and ExV (chaos), using BLOSUM62-based TCRdist between CDR3 peptides within each V-J. Welch's t-statistics and random forest reduced around 520 V-J features to 10 to 15, which were used in a naive Bayes classifier (R e1071). Sample size was not statistically predetermined, and investigators were not blinded to group allocation. According to the paper, TCR Vbeta CDR3 sequencing was carried out on around 140 peripheral blood samples, which came from over 40 ophthalmopathy, around 74 hyperthyroidism and approximately 17 progressor patients.

The sequencing here drew on peripheral blood mononuclear cells (PBMCs), taken at new diagnosis, from a patient treated with antithyroid drugs. The rearrangement combines TRBV28 with TRBJ2-7; the D gene cannot be resolved reliably. The TCR originated in a woman in her twenties or thirties with Graves disease. Donor details come from another sample of the same person, matched by shared clones. The CDR3 reads CASSYPLPVYEQYF. The nucleotide sequence reads as follows: TGTGCCAGCAGTTACCCGCTACCTGTCTACGAGCAGTACTTC. The entire variable domain, with the stretches around the CDR3 drawn from the reference TRBV28 and TRBJ2-7 proteins, is DVKVTQSSRYLVKRTGEKVFLECVQDMDHENMFWYRQDPGLGLRLIYFSYDVKMKEKGDIPEGYSVSREKKERFSLILESASTNQTSMYLCASSYPLPVYEQYFGPGTRLTVT.